One sample yielded the 8 T cell receptor beta chains listed below, sequenced in a study of T cell responses to AZD1222 COVID-19 vaccine. The method was immunoSEQ multiplex PCR; TCRdb's version includes in-frame clones alone and lacks a portion of them. This sample has roughly 130,000 clones; 91% occur once, and the top ten carry more than 2.5%. The material was peripheral blood, obtained on day 0 of AZD1222 vaccination. The receptors were gathered from an adult in good health.

In DNA form, the CDR3 reads TGTGCCAGCAGTGAAGCGCTCGGACTAACTAATGAAAAACTGTTTTTT. It specifies CASSEALGLTNEKLFF. The rearrangement links TRBV6-1 to TRBJ1-4; D gene uncertain. Germline V gene data show CDR1 as MNHNS and CDR2 as SASEGT. The CDR3 extends over 16 amino acids. V shed 0 bases and J shed 1 base, with 9 bases lying between them.

This clone appeared once. The V gene is TRBV9, the J gene TRBJ1-2; TRBD1 matches 9 bases. After removal of 0 bases from V and 1 base from J, the junction contained 1 base not matched to a gene. The CDR3 loop spans 15 amino acids. The germline gives CDR1 SGDLS, CDR2 YYNGEE. In nucleotides, the CDR3 is TGTGCCAGCAGCGTAGCGGGACAGGGTAACTATGGCTACACCTTC. Translating gives CASSVAGQGNYGYTF.

The J gene is TRBJ2-7, the V gene TRBV4-2, with 9 bases that match TRBD1. The length of the CDR3 is 17 residues. Trimming cost V 5 bases and J 1 base; bases outside gene matches: 12. Germline V gives CDR1 LGHNA, CDR2 YNFKEQ. As DNA, the CDR3 is TGTGCCAGCAGCAAAGGACAGGGGTCTTCGACTTCCTACGAGCAGTACTTC. Amino acids: CASSKGQGSSTSYEQYF.

The CDR3 sequence: CASSVVPVDTQYF. The CDR3, as DNA: TGTGCCAGCAGCGTAGTCCCTGTAGATACGCAGTATTTT. The chain uses TRBV9 and TRBJ2-3; no definite D call. V lost 0 bases and J lost 5, with 7 bases in between. Germline assignment: CDR1 SGDLS and CDR2 YYNGEE. The CDR3 runs 13 residues.

The rearrangement joins TRBV5-4 to TRBJ2-2, with 12 bases matching TRBD2. With V trimmed by 0 bases and J by 4 bases, 10 bases remained unmatched. Germline assignment: CDR1 SGHNT and CDR2 YYREEE (reference sequence). This CDR3 comprises 19 residues. The CDR3 DNA reads TGTGCCAGCAGCTTGGTGTCTAGCGGGAGGGTCCCCATCACCGGGGAGCTGTTTTTT. As protein: CASSLVSSGRVPITGELFF.

The genes are TRBV7-9 and TRBJ2-3; D may correspond to TRBD1 or TRBD2 (6 bases each). The length of the CDR3 is 17 residues. V lost 3 bases, J lost 2 bases, and 18 bases lay in between. Germline values: CDR1 SEHNR, CDR2 FQNEAQ (reference sequence). The CDR3, as DNA: TGTGCCAGCAGCTTGTATCAGGGGCGCGGGGTCACAGATACGCAGTATTTT. As protein: CASSLYQGRGVTDTQYF.

The chain combines TRBV20-1 with TRBJ2-5; D may be TRBD2 (6 bases). Germline CDR1 is DFQATT and CDR2 is SNEGSKA (reference sequence). V lost 3 bases and J lost 5, with 10 bases in between. The CDR3 consists of 12 residues. The CDR3 sequence: CSASPSGETQYF. As DNA, the CDR3 is TGCAGTGCTAGTCCCAGCGGGGAGACCCAGTACTTC.

The chain has TRBV15 and TRBJ2-7; D uncertain. The V gene's germline CDR1 is LNHNV and CDR2 YYDKDF (reference sequence). The CDR3 sequence is 13 residues long. The germline V and J ends were trimmed by 1 base and 3 bases, with 7 bases remaining between them. CDR3 sequence reads: CATSRGRVYEQYF. CDR3 DNA: TGTGCCACCAGCAGAGGAAGGGTCTACGAGCAGTACTTC.